This T cell receptor beta chain appears in the sequencing data of a study of T cell changes during pregnancy in multiple sclerosis. The repertoire was sequenced with immunoSEQ multiplex PCR; TCRdb's copy has only in-frame clones and lacks some. This sample yields roughly 30,000 clones, of which more than 70% are seen a single time; under 9.5% belongs to the top ten. This material consisted of CD8+ T cells from peripheral blood mononuclear cells, taken after pregnancy. The source is a female donor with multiple sclerosis, enrolled in a pregnancy study.

This CDR3 reads CASSVRDWGNTGELFF. Here the CDR3 DNA reads TGTGCCAGTAGTGTCCGGGACTGGGGGAACACCGGGGAGCTGTTTTTT. This chain uses TRBV19 with TRBJ2-2; a possible D gene is TRBD2 (6 bases). V was shortened by 5 bases and J by 1 base, with 14 bases between the two germline ends. CDR3 length: 16 amino acids. Germline V lookup: CDR1 LNHDA, CDR2 SQIVND (reference sequence).